This T cell receptor (beta chain) was identified in a study of blood T cell repertoires in COVID-19. Study information: Specimens from acute and convalescent COVID-19 originated in the United States, Italy and Spain. T cells, B-cell-depleted T cells, or PBMCs supplied cDNA or gDNA.

The participants were between roughly 18 and 100 years old and came from about two dozen US areas. Participants reported their clinical history, and cohort assignment relied on those reports. Clones were sequenced by immunoSEQ multiplex PCR, and TCRdb holds only the in-frame ones, with some missing. Of 220,000 or so clones listed, 75% to 90% are singletons. There are 13 residues in the CDR3. Trimming took 2 bases from V and 6 from J; bases not matched to a gene: 3. Germline V lookup: CDR1 MNHEY, CDR2 SMNVEV (reference sequence). The receptor comes from a woman younger than 35 in a cohort exposed to, infected with or recovered from COVID-19 (not recorded which). The chain is built from TRBV27 and TRBJ1-2, with 7 bases matching TRBD1. The sequenced sample was PBMCs or T cells enriched from blood (not recorded which). CDR3 bases: TGTGCCAGCAGTTTAAGGCAGGGGGATGGCTACACCTTC. It is translated as CASSLRQGDGYTF.